Below are 12 T cell receptor beta chains sequenced from a single sample in a study of blood T cell repertoires in COVID-19. TCRdb keeps only in-frame clones here, not all; method: immunoSEQ multiplex PCR. The sample yields about 220,000 clones, about 80% seen once. The sample taken for sequencing was PBMCs or T cells enriched from blood (not recorded which). These receptors all stem from a woman in her forties with acute COVID-19.

This chain's CDR3 is CASSLVIGGAGMNTEAFF. CDR3 bases: TGTGCCAGCAGTTTAGTTATCGGGGGTGCGGGAATGAACACTGAAGCTTTCTTT. The chain links TRBV28 to TRBJ1-1, with D possibly matching TRBD1 (5 bases). CDR1 is MDHEN and CDR2 is SYDVKM in the germline V gene. The V end was cut by 2 bases, the J end by 0 bases, with 19 bases between. CDR3 length: 18 amino acids.

The rearrangement links TRBV7-3 to TRBJ2-3; no firm D call. Trimming stripped 0 bases from V and 6 bases from J, with 7 bases between. The CDR3 is made up of 13 amino acids. Germline CDR1 SGHTA, CDR2 FQGTGA. The CDR3 protein is CASSLTRVDTQYF. CDR3 nucleotides: TGTGCCAGCAGCTTAACTCGTGTGGATACGCAGTATTTT.

This clone showed up many times. The rearrangement joins TRBV7-9 to TRBJ1-4, with D possibly TRBD1 on 5 matching bases. Germline CDR1 SEHNR, CDR2 FQNEAQ (reference sequence). V was pared by 4 bases and J by 3 bases, with 15 bases between. The CDR3 is 16 amino acids. CDR3 protein: CASSSILGVANEKLFF. The CDR3 DNA follows: TGTGCCAGCAGCTCGATCCTAGGGGTGGCTAATGAAAAACTGTTTTTT. The full variable domain, its missing parts supplied by reference TRBV7-9 and TRBJ1-4, is DTGVSQNPRHKITKRGQNVTFRCDPISEHNRLYWYRQTLGQGPEFLTYFQNEAQLEKSRLLSDRFSAERPKGSFSTLEIQRTEQGDSAMYLCASSSILGVANEKLFFGSGTQLSVL.

This chain uses TRBV4-2 with TRBJ1-3; TRBD1 agrees at 8 bases. This CDR3 spans 18 amino acids. The germline gives CDR1 LGHNA, CDR2 YNFKEQ. The V gene end was trimmed by 0 bases and the J gene end by 4 bases; junction bases not matched to a gene: 11. DNA for the CDR3: TGTGCCAGCAGCCAAGATGGGCAGGGGGCTATGGTCGGAAACACCATATATTTT. It encodes CASSQDGQGAMVGNTIYF.

This chain links TRBV5-1 with TRBJ2-1; 8 positions agree with TRBD2. Germline CDR1 reads SGHRS; CDR2 reads YFSETQ. CDR3 length: 14 amino acids. The V segment lost 6 bases and the J segment 7 bases; nucleotides outside the gene matches: 9. The CDR3 nucleotides are TGCGCCAGCACCGTCGGGGGGGCAAGGAATGAGCAGTTCTTC. Amino acids: CASTVGGARNEQFF.

J is TRBJ2-5 and V is TRBV9; D gene uncertain. Between the trimmed V and J ends, which lost 0 bases and 3 bases, there was a span of 6 bases. Germline assignment: CDR1 SGDLS and CDR2 YYNGEE. The CDR3 consists of 13 residues. CDR3 in DNA: TGTGCCAGCAGCGTAGGGGCAGAAGAGACCCAGTACTTC. Protein: CASSVGAEETQYF.

J is TRBJ1-4 and V is TRBV5-1; tentative D call: TRBD1 (6 bases). The CDR3 contains 14 residues. Germline V lookup: CDR1 SGHRS, CDR2 YFSETQ. Trimming removed 4 bases at V and 3 bases at J, with 10 bases between. The CDR3 here is CASSLQGANEKLFF. CDR3 sequence (DNA): TGCGCCAGCAGCCTACAGGGAGCTAATGAAAAACTGTTTTTT.

This chain joins TRBV5-1 and TRBJ2-1, with TRBD2 matching over 9 bases. V dropped 0 bases and J dropped 0; count of bases not matched to a gene: 4. There are 17 residues in the CDR3. Germline V gene sequence: CDR1 SGHRS, CDR2 YFSETQ. The CDR3, as DNA: TGCGCCAGCAGCTTGGTAGCGGGGGTGACCTCCTACAATGAGCAGTTCTTC. Translated, it gives CASSLVAGVTSYNEQFF.

The V call is TRBV4-2, the J call TRBJ1-2; D may be TRBD1 (5 bases). The CDR3 contains 15 residues. Trimming stripped 0 bases from V and 6 bases from J, with 14 bases between. The V gene's germline CDR1 is LGHNA and CDR2 YNFKEQ. CDR3 nucleotides: TGTGCCAGCAGCCAAGAGGATTCCCAGGGTGATGGCTACACCTTC. Its translation is CASSQEDSQGDGYTF.

V is TRBV9 and J is TRBJ2-3, with TRBD2 as a possible D gene (6 bases). The CDR3 extends over 16 amino acids. Germline V gene sequence: CDR1 SGDLS, CDR2 YYNGEE. V was shortened by 3 bases and J by 0 bases, with 14 bases between the two germline ends. This CDR3 is CASSDPGEGSTDTQYF. CDR3 bases: TGTGCCAGCAGCGACCCGGGGGAAGGGAGCACAGATACGCAGTATTTT.

The chain links TRBV12-5 to TRBJ2-1; tentative D call: TRBD2 (5 bases). CDR1 and CDR2 (germline): LGHNT, FRNRAP. This CDR3 has 13 amino acids. Trimming cost V 6 bases and J 4 bases, with 10 bases left between them. The CDR3 loop reads CASGPPGYNEQFF. The CDR3 DNA reads as TGTGCTAGTGGCCCTCCGGGGTACAATGAGCAGTTCTTC.

The J gene is TRBJ1-2, the V gene TRBV3-1 (or the pseudogene TRBV3-2), with 7 nucleotides matching TRBD1. V was clipped by 4 bases and J by 4 bases; unmatched bases: 6. Germline values: CDR1 LGHDT, CDR2 YNNKEL (reference sequence). The CDR3 covers 14 residues. CDR3 amino acids: CASSLAGTAYGYTF. CDR3 in DNA: TGTGCCAGCAGCCTCGCCGGGACAGCCTATGGCTACACCTTC.